This T cell receptor beta chain stems from a study of vaccination and CD4 T cells after COVID-19. Germline V lookup: CDR1 SQVTM, CDR2 ANQGSEA. V lost 4 bases and J lost 7, with 7 bases in between. The CDR3 contains 10 residues. This clonotype was counted a few times. Its target is unknown. This sample's time point: late sampling 161 to 241 days after vaccination in a few convalescent patients. Whole-study findings and limits: Spike mono-reactivity was evident in 304 of the 307 vaccine-specific clones derived from convalescent patients.

TCRdb redid the calling of the PCR reads with MiXCR, one entry per CDR3 protein. The data show tens of thousands of distinct CDR3 sequences, approximately 49% seen once. This receptor was obtained from a human donor who had recovered from COVID-19. The V call is TRBV29-1, the J call TRBJ1-1; D perhaps matches TRBD1 (6 bases). The source material was CD4+ T cells from blood, sampled about 7 months after SARS-CoV-2 vaccination. The CDR3 is CSVVGGEAFF. CDR3 coding DNA: TGCAGCGTTGTAGGGGGTGAAGCTTTCTTT. The entire variable domain, with the rest obtained from reference TRBV29-1 and TRBJ1-1, is as follows: SAVISQKPSRDICQRGTSLTIQCQVDSQVTMMFWYRQQPGQSLTLIATANQGSEATYESGFVIDKFPISRPNLTFSTLTVSNMSPEDSSIYLCSVVGGEAFFGQGTRLTVV.